The T cell receptor (beta chain) under discussion was sequenced for a study of T cells in Graves' hyperthyroidism and ophthalmopathy. Overall study results and limits: Ophthalmopathy was predicted by the model a median of roughly 6.6 months ahead of onset.

What was amplified from RNA transcripts were TCR beta CDR3 regions. The TCR CDR3 first-round RT-PCR relied on the HTBI primer set. Using its own MiXCR run on the multiplex PCR reads, TCRdb lists one record per CDR3 protein. This sample has 450,000 to 700,000 distinct CDR3 sequences, with about 45% found just once. This clonotype appeared many times. Its antigen is unidentified. V was trimmed by 2 bases and J by 0 bases, leaving 5 bases between them. From germline, CDR1 is SGHDN and CDR2 FVKESK. The CDR3 contains 13 residues. Among the patients, aged 18 to 65, hyperthyroidism was newly diagnosed and had lasted under 2 months. Thyroid ultrasound and orbital computed tomography, with clinical symptoms and serum thyroxine and TRAb, informed diagnoses.

V gene TRBV14 combines with J gene TRBJ2-7, with D unresolved. The sequenced material came from peripheral blood or thyroid tissue (not recorded which). The TCR comes from a woman younger than 35 with Graves' hyperthyroidism. The chain's CDR3 is CASSQWSSYEQYF. CDR3 bases: TGTGCCAGCAGCCAATGGAGCTCCTACGAGCAGTACTTC.